This TCR beta chain derives from a study of blood T cell repertoires in COVID-19. Individuals aged about 18 to 89 years were recruited from fewer than 25 US areas. Cohorts were based on clinical histories the participants reported. Original processing methods: From reference gene primer amplification, estimates of nucleated cell counts were derived. Generated by immunoSEQ multiplex PCR, the TCRdb table keeps only in-frame clones and is missing some. That table supplies the V and J calls and clone size; D and trimming were determined from the DNA. This sample has hundreds of thousands of clones; 88% occur once, and the top ten carry around 2%. The germline V gene encodes CDR1 SGHRS and CDR2 YFSETQ. This CDR3 has 17 amino acids. J lost 4 bases, V lost 4 bases, and 15 bases had no gene match.

The V call is TRBV5-1, the J call TRBJ2-5, with 8 bases identical to TRBD2. Sequencing was performed on PBMCs or T cells enriched from blood (not recorded which). The receptor's source is a woman aged 60-75 years in a cohort exposed to, infected with or recovered from COVID-19 (not recorded which). The CDR3, as DNA: TGCGCCAGCAGCCTGGGGAAGCGGGAGATGAGCGGAGAGACCCAGTACTTC. Translated: CASSLGKREMSGETQYF.